The T cell receptor (beta chain) described here comes from a study of blood T cells in healthy people across ages (dated by TCRdb to the mid-2010s). Regarding the complete study: In model experiments, roughly one uniquely barcoded TCR beta cDNA molecule per two T cells was captured by template switching. Using the same blood draw, the study looked at two additional independent replicas of 1 million unique cDNA reads for two donors, one aged 18 to 30 and the other aged 80 or older. The study measured age-related changes in TCR beta repertoire diversity using deep sequencing normalized with unique cDNA molecular identifiers. The donors were divided into four age groups: young (average around 16 years), middle-aged (over 35), aged (around 67) and long-lived (roughly 88). Overall results and qualifications from the work: Observed TCR beta diversity per million T cells fell roughly linearly with age, and a significant reduction was already apparent by age around 40. Compared with the aged group, the long-lived group had more naive CD4+ T cells, fewer expanded clones and increased TCR diversity, suggesting age selection. A strong correlation was found between observed TCR beta diversity and the percentage of naive T cells measured by flow cytometry. Estimates of total diversity based on one million sequenced T cells were regarded as lower bounds and as underestimates. Bulk unsorted PBMC profiling prevented conclusive comparison of naive and antigen-experienced compartments. Because donor CMV infection status was unknown, age-related changes in expanded clonotypes were potentially confounded.

The receptor library was made with 5' RACE. Data came from an Illumina HiSeq 2500. A second about 7 to 12 cycle PCR used a sample-barcoded 5' primer and a J-beta primer mix. Each TCR beta cDNA molecule received a unique molecular identifier from a template-switch 5' adaptor carrying 12 random nucleotides. At least 2.5 million CDR3-containing paired-end reads were obtained from each sample. First-strand cDNA synthesis was performed from all RNA using the Mint cDNA synthesis kit, with priming by a TRBC-specific oligonucleotide. Following uracil-DNA glycosylase treatment, all cDNA underwent a first 18-cycle PCR with the universal primers M1SS and BC2_uni_R. Per the source publication's procedure: Each sample was normalized by randomly selecting 1 million high-quality reads, each carrying a distinct molecular identifier. Reads sharing molecular identifiers were discarded rather than binned into consensus sequences. MiTCR, set to a Q25 quality threshold and the strictest error-elimination algorithm, was used for CDR3 identification, clonotype clustering and error correction. A nonparametric unseen species model using Euler transformation provided a lower-bound estimate of total TCR beta diversity. The raw public data were reprocessed by TCRdb itself: fastp quality trimming at Q25, MiXCR clonotype calling, in-frame beta chains only. Each CDR3 protein appears once, grouped with its most common genes and DNA. These V and J calls derive from TCRdb rather than the authors' analysis. The sample includes approximately 780,000 distinct CDR3 sequences, with roughly 25% observed a single time. The leading ten clones occupy roughly 3.1% of the sample.

The roughly 39 donors, aged roughly 6 to 95 years, were systemically healthy Caucasian individuals from Russia. Around 10 milliliters of peripheral blood were collected from each donor into EDTA-treated Vacutainer tubes. Ficoll-Paque density-gradient centrifugation was used to isolate PBMCs, with at least 6.5 million per sample. Trizol reagent was used to extract total RNA from PBMCs, with at least 6 micrograms per sample. For every donor, an aliquot of PBMCs went through flow cytometry to measure the percentages of naive CD45RAhigh/CD27high T cells. The CDR3, cysteine through phenylalanine, is 14 amino acids long. The read is trimmed to its CDR3 DNA, 42 bases read in frame from base 1. Sequences KGHDR (CDR1) and SFDVKD (CDR2) are obtained from the germline V gene. V lost 0 bases and J lost 5 bases; the stretch between them is 9 bases long. In the case of this clonotype: The specificity of this receptor is unknown. Base qualities are not at hand, and no much larger clone is one base apart.

These records were also assigned to another study, of T cells of mothers and their children. The second study, in turn, reports: Nine systemically healthy Caucasian individuals, comprising three mothers and their six children, were included as donors. cDNA synthesis consumed the entire amount of extracted RNA, loaded at 1.5 ug RNA in each 15 ul reaction. In the second PCR, the M1S primer introduced both the sample barcodes and 2-4 random nucleotides. Each mother yielded over 8 million TCR beta CDR3 reads and each child 2.5 million to 3.5 million reads. In both related and unrelated pairs, thymic selection shapes the output of TCR recombination in a similar way, with inherited differences having only a minor effect. Normalized repertoire overlap in related mother-child pairs was always slightly higher than in unrelated mother-child pairs, but the difference was never significant. No persistent microchimeric T cell clones were detected, at a sensitivity of roughly 100 clones per million clonotypes. To look for features that set related mother-child pairs apart from unrelated individuals, the researchers ran deep NGS to compare the TCR beta repertoires of mothers and children. On average, the children were 11 +/- 4 years old, while the mothers were approximately 40 +/- 4 years old. After adapter ligation with NEBNext reagents, the libraries were sequenced on Illumina HiSeq 2000 with 100+100 nt paired-end reads. To prevent cross-contamination, the mother and child libraries were prepared a month apart and were sequenced in separate runs. For each donor, somewhere between 500,000 and 2,000,000 distinct TCR beta clonotypes were identified. Naive TCR beta clonotypes were estimated from low-frequency clonotypes matched to each donor's FACS-determined naive share, without sorting.

Input material: blood. The TCR was taken from a boy aged 5-17 years in good health. The sequence is built from TRBV24-1 and TRBJ1-2, with TRBD1 perhaps the D gene, on 5 matching bases. CDR3 region: CATSDLDRSYGYTF. The sequence in DNA is TGTGCCACCAGTGATTTGGACAGATCTTATGGCTACACCTTC.